This TCR beta chain was recovered during a study of cytomegalovirus exposure and HLA in healthy donors. Study-level background: In terms of ancestry, the Caucasian-associated cluster contained about four fifths of the 300 to 400 genotyped donors.

Turning to this clone: Its cognate antigen is unknown.

The primer mix had 60 Vbeta and 13 Jbeta primers. Some clones are missing from TCRdb's copy, which holds only in-frame ones; the method was immunoSEQ multiplex PCR. Its table lists about 200,000 clones. The ends lost 6 bases at V and 1 base at J; junction bases unmatched: 9. The CDR3 consists of 17 residues. Looked up from germline, CDR1 is MDHEN and CDR2 is SYDVKM. Study conclusions and caveats: TCR beta V- and J-gene trimming was later associated with a missense DCLRE1C variant.

V is TRBV28 and J is TRBJ2-2; 9 bases are shared with TRBD2. This sequence originates from a woman in her 30s in good health and CMV-seropositive. Sequencing was performed on PBMCs. CDR3 sequence: CASSPPAGGLNTGELFF. The CDR3 DNA sequence: TGTGCCAGCAGCCCCCCAGCGGGAGGCCTGAACACCGGGGAGCTGTTTTTT.